A single sample is the source of the 30 T cell receptor beta chains below, sequenced in a study of blood T cell repertoires in COVID-19. Repertoires were generated with immunoSEQ multiplex PCR, while TCRdb's copy carries only in-frame clones and drops some. The sample has about 190,000 clones, approximately 88% seen once. Sample: peripheral blood. The receptors were gathered from a man aged 35 to 55 with acute or convalescent COVID-19.

The chain links TRBV5-4 to TRBJ2-1; 7 bases match TRBD2. CDR1 is SGHNT and CDR2 is YYREEE in the germline V gene (reference sequence). The V segment lost 4 bases and the J segment 1 base; nucleotides outside the gene matches: 5. The CDR3 extends over 15 amino acids. The CDR3 spells CASSNPGLSYNEQFF. Written as DNA, the CDR3 is TGTGCCAGCAGCAATCCGGGACTATCCTACAATGAGCAGTTCTTC.

The rearrangement links TRBV18 to TRBJ1-6, with D uncertain. Trimming pared 3 bases from V and 14 bases from J, leaving 11 bases between. Germline V CDR1 and CDR2: KGHSH, LQKENI. The CDR3 runs to 12 residues. CDR3 sequence: CASSPLGRSLHF. CDR3 DNA: TGTGCCAGCTCACCCCTGGGGAGGTCCCTCCACTTT.

V and J are TRBV19 and TRBJ2-3; TRBD1 agrees at 8 bases. The CDR3 has 14 residues. The germline CDR1 and CDR2 sequences are LNHDA and SQIVND (reference sequence). Trimming removed 5 bases from V and 5 bases from J; junction bases left unmatched: 6. In nucleotides, the CDR3 is TGTGCCAGTAGTTCGGACAGGGTGCAAGATACGCAGTATTTT. Its translation: CASSSDRVQDTQYF.

This sequence joins TRBV11-2 and TRBJ2-3, with D maybe TRBD1 (6 bases). The germline CDR1 and CDR2 sequences are SGHAT and FQNNGV. The CDR3 covers 15 residues. V gave up 5 bases and J gave up 10 bases, with 22 bases separating them. CDR3 bases: TGTGCCAGCAGCGTCCGGGACACAATAACCGCATCGCAGTATTTT. The encoded protein is CASSVRDTITASQYF. The full variable domain, completed using reference TRBV11-2 and TRBJ2-3, is EAGVAQSPRYKIIEKRQSVAFWCNPISGHATLYWYQQILGQGPKLLIQFQNNGVVDDSQLPKDRFSAERLKGVDSTLKIQPAKLEDSAVYLCASSVRDTITASQYFGPGTRLTVL.

A few counts support this clone. Other DNA sequences in the same sample also yield this CDR3. V is TRBV14 and J is TRBJ2-2; a possible D gene is TRBD2 (6 bases). The V and J ends lost 1 base and 5 bases respectively, with 11 bases between them. CDR3 length equals 15 residues. CDR1 and CDR2 from the germline V gene are SGHDN and FVKESK. CDR3 sequence reads: CASSQALGGTGELFF. CDR3 bases: TGTGCCAGCAGCCAAGCCCTGGGGGGAACCGGGGAGCTGTTTTTT.

The V and J genes are TRBV9 and TRBJ1-2; the D is unclear. The V end lost 0 bases, the J end lost 2 bases, and 11 bases lay between the germline ends. This CDR3 has 15 amino acids. The germline V gene encodes CDR1 SGDLS and CDR2 YYNGEE. The DNA of the CDR3 is TGTGCCAGCAGCGTAGGAGGGTTACTGAACTATGGCTACACCTTC. This translates into CASSVGGLLNYGYTF.

This clone was observed once. The chain joins TRBV28 to TRBJ2-7; perhaps TRBD2 as D (7 bases). Germline lookup yields CDR1 MDHEN and CDR2 SYDVKM. The V and J ends lost 2 bases and 2 bases respectively, with 19 bases between them. This CDR3 spans 17 amino acids. The CDR3 DNA is TGTGCCAGCAGTTTAGGGCGGGGGACAAAGATTACCTACGAGCAGTACTTC. Amino acids: CASSLGRGTKITYEQYF.

This clone was observed a few times. The genes are TRBV9 and TRBJ1-2, with D uncertain. Trimming stripped 3 bases from V and 1 base from J, with 10 bases between. The CDR3 length is 14 residues. The germline V gene has CDR1 SGDLS and CDR2 YYNGEE. The CDR3 nucleotides read TGTGCCAGCAGCGCGACTCTACTTAACTATGGCTACACCTTC. Translated: CASSATLLNYGYTF.

This clone appeared a single time. This chain links TRBV6-5 with TRBJ1-1; 8 nucleotides align to TRBD1. V dropped 0 bases and J dropped 4; count of bases not matched to a gene: 4. CDR3 length: 15 residues. Germline lookup yields CDR1 MNHEY and CDR2 SVGAGI. CDR3 protein: CASSYSSGGSTEAFF. The CDR3 DNA reads as TGTGCCAGCAGTTACTCCTCAGGGGGCTCCACTGAAGCTTTCTTT.

V gene TRBV10-3 combines with J gene TRBJ1-6; unclear D gene. The ends were cut back, 10 bases at V and 7 bases at J, with 14 bases in the middle. The germline CDR1 and CDR2 sequences are ENHRY and SYGVKD. This CDR3 has 13 residues. The CDR3 region is CATTSGKNSPLHF. For the CDR3, the DNA is TGTGCCACCACCTCCGGGAAGAATTCACCCCTCCACTTT.

A note on this clone: This specimen includes other DNA sequences encoding the same CDR3. J is TRBJ2-2 and V is TRBV5-1; TRBD1 matches at 8 bases. Germline V lookup: CDR1 SGHRS, CDR2 YFSETQ. This CDR3 contains 15 residues. V dropped 1 base and J dropped 2; count of bases not matched to a gene: 1. CDR3 DNA: TGCGCCAGCAGCTTGTCAGGGGGCAACACCGGGGAGCTGTTTTTT. Residues: CASSLSGGNTGELFF.

The chain carries TRBV7-2 and TRBJ1-2, with a possible D match to TRBD1 (5 bases). Deletions cut 1 base from V and 5 bases from J, with 17 bases between. The CDR3 runs to 16 residues. The germline V gene encodes CDR1 SGHTA and CDR2 FQGNSA. The CDR3 region has the DNA TGTGCCAGCAGCTTAGGGACCCTCAGGGCCGGATATGGCTACACCTTC. It is translated as CASSLGTLRAGYGYTF.

The chain joins TRBV5-4 to TRBJ2-1, with a tentative D call TRBD1 (6 bases). The CDR3 runs to 15 residues. V was shortened by 4 bases and J by 0 bases, with 11 bases between the two germline ends. CDR1 is SGHNT and CDR2 is YYREEE in the germline V gene (reference sequence). The CDR3 DNA reads as TGTGCCAGCAGCCAGAGGGGGATCTCCTACAATGAGCAGTTCTTC. Its protein product is CASSQRGISYNEQFF.

This sequence joins TRBV5-8 and TRBJ1-1, with D possibly TRBD1 on 6 matching bases. The CDR3 sequence is 16 residues long. CDR1 and CDR2 (germline): SGHTS, YDEGEE. The ends were cut back, 3 bases at V and 0 bases at J, with 15 bases in the middle. CDR3 amino acids: CASSSGAVELNTEAFF. In DNA, the CDR3 is TGTGCCAGCAGCTCAGGGGCAGTCGAATTGAACACTGAAGCTTTCTTT.

This clone came up once. This chain joins TRBV12-5 and TRBJ1-5; possibly TRBD1 for D (6 bases). Germline V gene lookup returns CDR1 LGHNT and CDR2 FRNRAP. The CDR3 length is 13 residues. The V end lost 5 bases, the J end lost 4 bases, and 9 bases lay between the germline ends. Here the CDR3 reads CASGQQGNQPQHF. DNA for the CDR3: TGTGCTAGTGGTCAGCAGGGGAATCAGCCCCAGCATTTT.

The chain carries TRBV3-1 (or the pseudogene TRBV3-2) and TRBJ2-7; weak D call: TRBD2 (5 bases). CDR3 size: 11 residues. V was shortened by 4 bases and J by 7 bases, with 8 bases between the two germline ends. Germline CDR1 is LGHDT and CDR2 is YNNKEL (reference sequence). In DNA, the CDR3 is TGTGCCAGCAGCCGTCCGGGGGAGCAGTACTTC. Translating it yields CASSRPGEQYF.

The J gene is TRBJ2-7, the V gene TRBV7-6; D perhaps matches TRBD1 (5 bases). From germline, CDR1 is SGHVS and CDR2 FNYEAQ. The V end lost 5 bases, the J end lost 0 bases, and 8 bases lay between the germline ends. The length of the CDR3 is 13 residues. CDR3 region: CASSGAPSYEQYF. DNA for the CDR3: TGTGCCAGCAGCGGGGCTCCCTCCTACGAGCAGTACTTC.

The rearrangement joins TRBV5-1 to TRBJ1-5; D gene unclear. V lost 2 bases and J 7 bases, leaving 13 bases between the germline ends. The CDR3 is 14 residues long. CDR1 and CDR2 (germline): SGHRS, YFSETQ. The CDR3 loop is CASSFGDLGQPQHF. CDR3 DNA sequence: TGCGCCAGCAGCTTCGGGGATTTGGGGCAGCCCCAGCATTTT.

Worth noting for this clone: This may arise from a read error, as a much more abundant clone is one base away. This chain connects TRBV12-3 or TRBV12-4 to TRBJ1-2, with a tentative D call TRBD1 (6 bases). CDR3 length: 13 amino acids. V lost 6 bases to trimming and J lost 2 bases, with 10 bases between them. The CDR3 nucleotides are TGTGCCAGCAGCAAGGACAGAAACTATGGCTACACCTTC. Translating it yields CASSKDRNYGYTF.

The table lists this clone with a few counts. This chain uses TRBV2 with TRBJ1-6, with D perhaps matching TRBD1 (5 bases). This CDR3 spans 14 amino acids. The V end was cut by 4 bases, the J end by 7 bases, with 11 bases between. The V gene's germline CDR1 is SNHLY and CDR2 FYNNEI. In nucleotides, the CDR3 is TGTGCCAGCAGTGGACAGTTCCCGAATTCACCCCTCCACTTT. Protein sequence: CASSGQFPNSPLHF.

CDR3 in DNA: TGCAGCGGAAGTACCTCAGGGGAAGGGTATGGCTACACCTTC. Translating gives CSGSTSGEGYGYTF. The chain couples TRBV29-1 to TRBJ1-2; D may be TRBD1 (6 bases). V was pared by 7 bases and J by 5 bases, with 20 bases between. Germline CDR1 SQVTM, CDR2 ANQGSEA. The CDR3 has 14 residues.

V gene TRBV10-1 combines with J gene TRBJ2-5, with 15 nucleotides matching TRBD2. The germline V gene encodes CDR1 WNHNN and CDR2 SYGVQD (reference sequence). This CDR3 has 17 residues. The trim removed 8 bases at V and 1 base at J, leaving 8 bases unmatched. The CDR3, as DNA: TGCGCCAGCGGTGGACTAGCGGGGGGGCCTGTCCAAGAGACCCAGTACTTC. This sequence encodes CASGGLAGGPVQETQYF.

The rearrangement uses TRBV18 and TRBJ1-6; 7 nucleotides align to TRBD1. V dropped 6 bases and J dropped 3; count of bases not matched to a gene: 5. The germline gives CDR1 KGHSH, CDR2 LQKENI. This CDR3 spans 15 amino acids. In nucleotides, the CDR3 is TGTGCCAGCTCGAGAGACAGGGACTATAATTCACCCCTCCACTTT. This sequence encodes CASSRDRDYNSPLHF.

V and J are TRBV5-4 and TRBJ2-7, with D tentatively TRBD1 (5 bases). Trimming shortened V by 1 base and J by 3 bases, and 11 bases separated the two germline ends. Germline-derived CDR1 and CDR2 are SGHNT and YYREEE (reference sequence). The CDR3 is made up of 14 amino acids. This chain's CDR3 is CASSLSGHLYEQYF. The CDR3 nucleotides read TGTGCCAGCAGCTTGTCAGGACACCTCTACGAGCAGTACTTC.

The V and J genes are TRBV9 and TRBJ2-1; 8 bases line up with TRBD2. The junction had 8 bases not matched to a gene; V was cut back by 3 bases and J by 3 bases. Germline V gene sequence: CDR1 SGDLS, CDR2 YYNGEE. The CDR3 spans 16 residues. In nucleotides, the CDR3 is TGTGCCAGCAGCGCGCTTGAAGCGGGGGTCTACAATGAGCAGTTCTTC. Amino acid sequence: CASSALEAGVYNEQFF.

The J gene is TRBJ2-1, the V gene TRBV18; 7 bases line up with TRBD2. The J segment lost 6 bases and the V segment lost 5 bases, leaving 1 base of the junction unmatched. CDR3 length: 12 amino acids. The V gene's germline CDR1 is KGHSH and CDR2 LQKENI. CDR3 DNA sequence: TGTGCCAGCTCAGGGACTATCAATGAGCAGTTCTTC. This translates into CASSGTINEQFF.

V is TRBV4-2 and J is TRBJ1-2, with D tentatively TRBD1 (6 bases). Trimming cost V 4 bases and J 10 bases, with 13 bases left between them. The length of the CDR3 is 12 residues. CDR1 is LGHNA, CDR2 YNFKEQ, per germline. The CDR3 coding sequence is TGTGCCAGCAGCCCCCGGGACAACCCCTACACCTTC. Translation: CASSPRDNPYTF.

The chain is built from TRBV5-1 and TRBJ2-5; the D is unclear. Germline loops: CDR1 SGHRS, CDR2 YFSETQ. V lost 2 bases to trimming and J lost 5 bases, with 10 bases between them. The CDR3 has 13 residues. CDR3 nucleotides: TGCGCCAGCAGCTTTGCCGAGCCGGAGACCCAGTACTTC. This codes for CASSFAEPETQYF. Complete variable domain (other parts from reference TRBV5-1 and TRBJ2-5): KAGVTQTPRYLIKTRGQQVTLSCSPISGHRSVSWYQQTPGQGLQFLFEYFSETQRNKGNFPGRFSGRQFSNSRSEMNVSTLELGDSALYLCASSFAEPETQYFGPGTRLLVL.

The chain is built from TRBV4-1 and TRBJ2-3; D is unclear. V dropped 0 bases and J dropped 2 bases, with 6 bases sitting between them. Per germline, CDR1 MGHRA and CDR2 YSYEKL. The CDR3 has 14 residues. CDR3 sequence reads: CASSQETVTDTQYF. The CDR3 DNA follows: TGCGCCAGCAGCCAAGAGACTGTCACAGATACGCAGTATTTT.

The gene calls are TRBV25-1 and TRBJ1-1; D possibly corresponds to TRBD1 (5 bases). The CDR3 is 13 residues long. V was shortened by 7 bases and J by 4 bases, with 13 bases between the two germline ends. CDR1 MGHDK and CDR2 SYGVNS come from the germline V gene. The CDR3, as DNA: TGTGCCAGCATTAGGGGAGGAAGCACTGAAGCTTTCTTT. It yields the protein CASIRGGSTEAFF.